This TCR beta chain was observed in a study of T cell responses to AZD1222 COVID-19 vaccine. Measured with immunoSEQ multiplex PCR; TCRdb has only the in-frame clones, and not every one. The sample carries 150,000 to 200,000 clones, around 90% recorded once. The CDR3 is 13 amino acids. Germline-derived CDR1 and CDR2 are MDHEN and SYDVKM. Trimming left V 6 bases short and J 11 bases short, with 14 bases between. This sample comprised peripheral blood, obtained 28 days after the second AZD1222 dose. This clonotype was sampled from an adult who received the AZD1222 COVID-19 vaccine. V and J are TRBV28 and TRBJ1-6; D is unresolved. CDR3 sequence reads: CASSRQASTPLHF. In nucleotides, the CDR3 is TGTGCCAGCAGCAGGCAGGCATCCACACCCCTCCACTTT.